Shown below are 15 T cell receptor beta chains from a single sample sequenced in a study of shared clonotypes between healthy human individuals. Method: immunoSEQ multiplex PCR; TCRdb's copy keeps in-frame clones and lacks some. Of millions of clones in the sample, over 85% were seen once. CD8 cells regarded as naive lacked CD45RO, were positively chosen for CCR7, and omitted terminally differentiated effector memory CD45RA+ cells. The sample taken for sequencing was naive CD8+ T cells sorted from blood. Receptors were obtained from a man younger than 30 in good health.

This chain uses TRBV7-9 with TRBJ2-3; no clear D. Per the germline V gene, CDR1 is SEHNR and CDR2 is FQNEAQ (reference sequence). The ends were cut back, 8 bases at V and 2 bases at J, with 5 bases in the middle. The CDR3 is 11 residues long. For the CDR3, the DNA is TGTGCCAGCGAGACCACAGATACGCAGTATTTT. It specifies CASETTDTQYF.

V usage is TRBV28 and J usage is TRBJ1-1; 7 nucleotides match TRBD1. Per germline, CDR1 MDHEN and CDR2 SYDVKM. V dropped 8 bases and J dropped 1; count of bases not matched to a gene: 7. This CDR3 is built from 14 residues. CDR3 sequence: CASAITGENTEAFF. CDR3 sequence (DNA): TGTGCCAGCGCGATAACAGGGGAGAACACTGAAGCTTTCTTT.

The gene calls are TRBV12-5 and TRBJ2-3, with 11 bases identical to TRBD2. In germline, CDR1 is LGHNT, CDR2 FRNRAP. J was trimmed by 4 bases and V by 10 bases; bases with no gene match: 7. The length of the CDR3 is 14 residues. DNA of the CDR3: TGTGCTACCCCTAGCGGGAGGTCTGCAGATACGCAGTATTTT. This encodes CATPSGRSADTQYF. The whole variable domain, filled in from reference TRBV12-5 and TRBJ2-3, reads DARVTQTPRHKVTEMGQEVTMRCQPILGHNTVFWYRQTMMQGLELLAYFRNRAPLDDSGMPKDRFSAEMPDATLATLKIQPSEPRDSAVYFCATPSGRSADTQYFGPGTRLTVL.

Comment on this clone: Relative to the germline gene, one junction end is altered; a read error may explain this. The rearrangement joins TRBV7-7 to TRBJ2-2; D not resolved. Per germline, CDR1 SSHAT and CDR2 FNYEAQ (reference sequence). The CDR3 runs 14 residues. The CDR3 sequence: CASSPRGNTGELFF. The CDR3 bases are TGTGCTAGCAGCCCTCGCGGGAACACCGGGGAGCTGTTTTTT.

The V gene is TRBV7-9, the J gene TRBJ2-1; D unclear. The CDR3 covers 14 residues. With 5 bases removed from V and 3 bases from J, the gap between germline ends came to 11 bases. Looked up from germline, CDR1 is SEHNR and CDR2 is FQNEAQ (reference sequence). For the CDR3, the DNA is TGTGCCAGCAGCCAAAGCGCAAACTACAATGAGCAGTTCTTC. Its protein is CASSQSANYNEQFF.

The rearrangement links TRBV6-1 to TRBJ1-3; D unclear. The CDR3 has 16 amino acids. V was trimmed by 2 bases and J by 0 bases, leaving 11 bases between them. Germline CDR1 reads MNHNS; CDR2 reads SASEGT. CDR3 sequence: CASSETEAHSGNTIYF. The CDR3 DNA reads as TGTGCCAGCAGTGAAACGGAGGCGCACTCTGGAAACACCATATATTTT.

J is TRBJ2-2 and V is TRBV10-3; maybe TRBD2 (5 bases). The germline V gene has CDR1 ENHRY and CDR2 SYGVKD. Trimming pared 6 bases from V and 1 base from J, leaving 18 bases between. The CDR3 runs to 17 residues. In nucleotides, the CDR3 is TGTGCCATCAGACTAGAACTTAAGGGAGAGAACACCGGGGAGCTGTTTTTT. It specifies CAIRLELKGENTGELFF.

The chain joins TRBV7-3 to TRBJ2-5; D uncertain. CDR1 SGHTA and CDR2 FQGTGA come from the germline V gene. The length of the CDR3 is 13 residues. Trimming stripped 2 bases from V and 1 base from J, with 5 bases between. The CDR3 sequence is CASSLGTQETQYF. The CDR3 DNA reads TGTGCCAGCAGCTTAGGCACCCAAGAGACCCAGTACTTC.

Concerning this clone: The same CDR3 also results from other DNA sequences found in this sample. The chain links TRBV9 to TRBJ2-7; 7 bases are shared with TRBD2. The CDR3 length is 15 residues. Trimming removed 0 bases from V and 3 bases from J; junction bases left unmatched: 6. Germline-derived CDR1 and CDR2 are SGDLS and YYNGEE. The CDR3 nucleotides are TGTGCCAGCAGCGTAGGGCCTAGCGGAAGCTACGAGCAGTACTTC. It codes for CASSVGPSGSYEQYF.

As for this clone: The same CDR3 also results from other DNA sequences found in this sample. The chain carries TRBV6-1 and TRBJ2-7, with a possible D match to TRBD1 (5 bases). This CDR3 comprises 14 residues. V was trimmed by 0 bases and J by 3 bases, leaving 9 bases between them. Germline assignment: CDR1 MNHNS and CDR2 SASEGT. CDR3 residues: CASSEAPGIYEQYF. The CDR3, as DNA: TGTGCCAGCAGTGAAGCGCCAGGGATCTACGAGCAGTACTTC.

The chain uses TRBV5-1 and TRBJ2-7, with a weak D call TRBD1 (6 bases). The CDR3 is 14 amino acids. Germline loops: CDR1 SGHRS, CDR2 YFSETQ. V was cut by 3 bases and J by 2 bases, with 12 bases left in between. The CDR3 coding sequence is TGCGCCAGCAGCTCAACAGGGTTTACCTACGAGCAGTACTTC. It codes for CASSSTGFTYEQYF.

This chain connects TRBV15 to TRBJ2-7; 11 bases map to TRBD2. Trimming removed 5 bases from V and 9 bases from J; junction bases left unmatched: 9. Germline V gene data show CDR1 as LNHNV and CDR2 as YYDKDF (reference sequence). The CDR3 is made up of 14 amino acids. Here the CDR3 reads CATSLTSGGGGQYF. The CDR3 nucleotides read TGTGCCACCAGCCTAACTAGCGGGGGCGGCGGGCAGTACTTC. Drawing the rest from reference TRBV15 and TRBJ2-7, the complete variable domain is DAMVIQNPRYQVTQFGKPVTLSCSQTLNHNVMYWYQQKSSQAPKLLFHYYDKDFNNEADTPDNFQSRRPNTSFCFLDIRSPGLGDTAMYLCATSLTSGGGGQYFGPGTRLTVT.

The chain employs TRBV10-2 and TRBJ1-2; D not certain. V was cut by 2 bases and J by 5 bases, with 12 bases left in between. The germline gives CDR1 WSHSY, CDR2 SAAADI. The CDR3 is 14 residues long. For the CDR3, the DNA is TGCGCCAGCAGTGAGCCCCGCAAGGAATATGGCTACACCTTC. Translation: CASSEPRKEYGYTF.

J is TRBJ2-7 and V is TRBV9; D not resolved. This CDR3 contains 12 residues. CDR1 and CDR2 (germline): SGDLS, YYNGEE. With 3 bases removed from V and 5 bases from J, the gap between germline ends came to 9 bases. The CDR3 loop reads CASSAGSHEQYF. Here the CDR3 DNA reads TGTGCCAGCAGCGCGGGTAGCCACGAGCAGTACTTC.

V usage is TRBV2 and J usage is TRBJ1-1, with D tentatively TRBD1 (6 bases). The CDR3 extends over 13 amino acids. Trimming shortened V by 5 bases and J by 2 bases, and 9 bases separated the two germline ends. Per the germline V gene, CDR1 is SNHLY and CDR2 is FYNNEI. The CDR3 protein is CASSQQGNTEAFF. DNA for the CDR3: TGTGCCAGCAGTCAACAGGGAAACACTGAAGCTTTCTTT.